The entry that follows covers one TCR beta chain sequence. The antigen is undetermined. These data come from a study of beta chain features in type 1 diabetes. The study, taken as a whole, reports: Moderate but significant shortening of TCRB CDR3s was recorded in all four CD4+ subsets from Type 1 diabetes patients.

Of the isolated RNA, all was reverse transcribed, and so the sequenced material was expressed TCRB transcripts. Repertoires were generated with immunoSEQ multiplex PCR, while TCRdb's copy carries only in-frame clones and drops some. The sample includes roughly 400,000 clones, around 13% seen only once; the top ten take 0.035% to 0.04%. V lost 5 bases and J lost 6; bases outside the gene matches: 2. Germline V gene lookup returns CDR1 SGHRS and CDR2 YFSETQ. The CDR3 totals 13 residues. The source of this sequence is a man aged 30 to 45 in good health. Sequenced: naive CD4+ T cells from blood. This rearrangement joins TRBV5-1 to TRBJ2-3; 11 nucleotides agree with TRBD2. The CDR3 DNA follows: TGCGCCAGCAGGACTAGCGGGACCGATACGCAGTATTTT. Translating gives CASRTSGTDTQYF. Full variable domain (rest looked up from reference TRBV5-1 and TRBJ2-3): KAGVTQTPRYLIKTRGQQVTLSCSPISGHRSVSWYQQTPGQGLQFLFEYFSETQRNKGNFPGRFSGRQFSNSRSEMNVSTLELGDSALYLCASRTSGTDTQYFGPGTRLTVL.